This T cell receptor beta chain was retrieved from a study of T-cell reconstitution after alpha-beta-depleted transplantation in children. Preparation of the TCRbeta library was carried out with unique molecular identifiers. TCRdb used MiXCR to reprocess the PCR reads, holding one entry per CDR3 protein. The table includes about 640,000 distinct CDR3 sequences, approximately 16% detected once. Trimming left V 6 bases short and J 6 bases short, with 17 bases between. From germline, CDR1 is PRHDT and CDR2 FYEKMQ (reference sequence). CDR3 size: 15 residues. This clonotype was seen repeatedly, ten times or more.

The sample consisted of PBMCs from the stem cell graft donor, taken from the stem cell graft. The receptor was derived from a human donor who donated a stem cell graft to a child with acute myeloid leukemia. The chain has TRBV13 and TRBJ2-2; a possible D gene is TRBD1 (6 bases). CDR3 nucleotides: TGTGCCAGCAGAGACCGGGGCAGGGGATCCGGGGAGCTGTTTTTT. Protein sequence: CASRDRGRGSGELFF.